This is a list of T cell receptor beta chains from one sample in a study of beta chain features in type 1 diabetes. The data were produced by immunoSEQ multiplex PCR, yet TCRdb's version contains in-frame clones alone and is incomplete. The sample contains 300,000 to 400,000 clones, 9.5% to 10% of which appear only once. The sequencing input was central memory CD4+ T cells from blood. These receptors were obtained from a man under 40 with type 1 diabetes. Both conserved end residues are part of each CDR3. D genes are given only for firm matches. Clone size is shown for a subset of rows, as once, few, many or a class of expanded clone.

CASSPGSGYTF TGTGCCAGCAGCCCTGGCTCTGGCTACACCTTC TRBV7-9 . TRBJ1-2 .
CASSQDPDRFVYGYTF TGCGCCAGCAGCCAAGATCCGGACAGGTTTGTCTATGGCTACACCTTC TRBV4-1 . TRBJ1-2 TRBD1
CASSSFEDTQYF TGTGCCAGCAGTTCCTTCGAGGATACGCAGTATTTT TRBV6-6 . TRBJ2-3 .
CASSLQLAGGPTDTQYF TGTGCCAGCAGCTTACAACTAGCGGGAGGGCCGACAGATACGCAGTATTTT TRBV7-6 . TRBJ2-3 TRBD2
CASSLERRREQYF TGTGCCAGCAGCTTAGAACGGAGACGCGAGCAGTACTTC TRBV7-8 . TRBJ2-7 .
CSVRAGYVTEAFF TGCAGCGTCCGGGCAGGGTACGTCACTGAAGCTTTCTTT TRBV29-1 few TRBJ1-1 .
CASSQGQSPNSYEQYF TGCGCCAGCAGTCAAGGACAGTCTCCGAATTCCTACGAGCAGTACTTC TRBV4-1 . TRBJ2-7 .
CSAALVGKLFF TGCAGTGCTGCGTTGGTGGGGAAACTGTTTTTT TRBV20-1 many TRBJ1-4 .
CASRSGGSWDTQYF TGTGCCAGCAGGAGCGGAGGGAGTTGGGATACGCAGTATTTT TRBV6-5 few TRBJ2-3 .
CASSSMAGVPDTQYF TGTGCCAGCAGCTCGATGGCGGGAGTTCCAGATACGCAGTATTTT TRBV5-4 few TRBJ2-3 TRBD2
CASSIRPGGARGTGELFF TGTGCCAGTAGTATTCGGCCAGGGGGCGCTCGGGGCACCGGGGAGCTGTTTTTT TRBV19 . TRBJ2-2 TRBD1
CASSRTVSSDEQYF TGCGCCAGCAGCCGAACAGTGTCCTCCGACGAGCAGTACTTC TRBV4-1 few TRBJ2-7 .
CASAELSAANTGELFF TGTGCCAGCGCGGAATTGTCAGCGGCAAACACCGGGGAGCTGTTTTTT TRBV28 few TRBJ2-2 .
CASRMGGADTQYF TGTGCCAGCAGGATGGGGGGGGCTGATACGCAGTATTTT TRBV27 few TRBJ2-3 .
CASSLMERPSSYEQYF TGTGCCAGCAGCTTGATGGAGAGACCGAGCTCCTACGAGCAGTACTTC TRBV5-5 few TRBJ2-7 .
CASSRLQERYEQYF TGTGCCAGCAGTCGGTTACAGGAAAGGTACGAGCAGTACTTC TRBV27 few TRBJ2-7 .
CASSYAGGGNTEAFF TGTGCCAGCAGCTACGCAGGGGGCGGGAACACTGAAGCTTTCTTT TRBV7-2 . TRBJ1-1 TRBD1
CASSPGRYNEQFF TGTGCCAGCTCTCCTGGCCGCTACAATGAGCAGTTCTTC TRBV7-2 few TRBJ2-1 .
CASSPYPGTGTDTQYF TGTGCCAGCTCACCATACCCCGGGACAGGCACAGATACGCAGTATTTT TRBV18 few TRBJ2-3 TRBD1
CAISGQGARGTGELFF TGTGCCATCAGTGGACAGGGGGCGCGTGGCACCGGGGAGCTGTTTTTT TRBV10-3 few TRBJ2-2 TRBD1
CASSVGNLNTEAFF TGTGCCAGCAGCGTCGGCAACCTGAACACTGAAGCTTTCTTT TRBV9 few TRBJ1-1 .
CASSLGQLNTEAFF TGTGCCAGCAGCTTAGGGCAGCTTAACACTGAAGCTTTCTTT TRBV7-9 many TRBJ1-1 .
CASSSGYGYTF TGTGCCAGCAGTTCGGGTTATGGCTACACCTTC TRBV2 . TRBJ1-2 .
CASSMRQWQFF TGTGCCAGTAGTATGCGGCAGTGGCAGTTCTTC TRBV19 few TRBJ2-1 .
CASSSAGGRTDTQYF TGTGCCAGCAGCTCCGCCGGCGGTCGCACAGATACGCAGTATTTT TRBV7-2 . TRBJ2-3 .
CASSRSGSSREQYF TGTGCCAGCAGCCGTAGCGGGAGCAGTCGCGAGCAGTACTTC TRBV11-3 . TRBJ2-7 TRBD2
CASSDTQGAEYYEQYF TGTGCCAGCAGCGACACACAGGGGGCCGAGTACTACGAGCAGTACTTC TRBV4-2 few TRBJ2-7 TRBD1
CASSERTGLSLQYF TGTGCCAGCAGTGAAAGGACGGGCTTATCATTGCAGTACTTC TRBV6-5 few TRBJ2-7 .
CASSLEVVIPPYNEQFF TGCGCCAGCAGCTTGGAGGTAGTAATACCCCCCTACAATGAGCAGTTCTTC TRBV5-1 . TRBJ2-1 .
CASSAGTTNTEAFF TGTGCCAGCAGTGCCGGGACAACGAACACTGAAGCTTTCTTT TRBV28 . TRBJ1-1 .
CASSLWPPRSNQPQHF TGTGCCAGCAGTTTATGGCCCCCGAGAAGCAATCAGCCCCAGCATTTT TRBV27 . TRBJ1-5 .
CASSPGQGVYGYTF TGTGCCAGCAGTCCAGGACAGGGGGTCTATGGCTACACCTTC TRBV6-6 few TRBJ1-2 TRBD1
CASSPGQERGYTF TGTGCCAGCAGTCCCGGACAGGAACGTGGCTACACCTTC TRBV27 few TRBJ1-2 TRBD1
CASSQARRIGEKLFF TGCGCCAGCAGCCAAGCAAGGAGGATCGGTGAAAAACTGTTTTTT TRBV4-1 . TRBJ1-4 .
CASSLQRGRTEAFF TGTGCCAGCAGTTTACAAAGGGGACGAACTGAAGCTTTCTTT TRBV27 . TRBJ1-1 .
CASSIQGNSNEKLFF TGCGCCAGCAGCATACAGGGTAATTCCAATGAAAAACTGTTTTTT TRBV5-1 few TRBJ1-4 .
CASREDRDRKDTGELFF TGTGCCAGTAGGGAGGACAGGGATCGAAAAGACACCGGGGAGCTGTTTTTT TRBV19 . TRBJ2-2 TRBD1
CASSQGQGWEGTQETQYF TGCGCCAGCAGCCAAGGTCAGGGGTGGGAGGGGACCCAAGAGACCCAGTACTTC TRBV5-4 . TRBJ2-5 .
CASSAKSGRGPRGYTF TGTGCCAGCAGCGCTAAGAGTGGCAGGGGGCCGCGGGGCTACACCTTC TRBV9 few TRBJ1-2 TRBD1
CASYSWLGNTEAFF TGTGCCAGCTATTCGTGGCTAGGGAACACTGAAGCTTTCTTT TRBV6-5 few TRBJ1-1 .
CASTAVPGQSLF TGTGCCAGCACTGCGGTACCGGGACAGAGTCTCTTT TRBV6-6 . TRBJ1-1 TRBD1
CASSDAPTYGYTF TGTGCCAGCAGTGATGCCCCGACCTATGGCTACACCTTC TRBV2 . TRBJ1-2 .
CASSFPGRRSNYGYTF TGTGCCAGCAGCTTCCCCGGGAGGCGGAGCAACTATGGCTACACCTTC TRBV11-2 many TRBJ1-2 .
CASSHSYGYTF TGTGCCAGCAGCCACAGTTATGGCTACACCTTC TRBV28 few TRBJ1-2 .
CASGPGAGRSETQYF TGTGCCAGTGGCCCCGGCGCGGGACGGTCAGAGACCCAGTACTTC TRBV19 few TRBJ2-5 .
CASSNRAWEAFF TGTGCCAGCAGTAACAGGGCGTGGGAAGCTTTCTTT TRBV27 few TRBJ1-1 .
CASSPWAHGANSGANVLTF TGTGCCAGCTCACCGTGGGCGCACGGAGCTAACTCTGGGGCCAACGTCCTGACTTTC TRBV18 many TRBJ2-6 .
CASSLGGSGDYEQYF TGCGCCAGCAGCTTGGGTGGTAGCGGCGACTACGAGCAGTACTTC TRBV5-1 . TRBJ2-7 .
CASSQAAGGNEKLFF TGTGCCAGCAGCCAGGCCGCGGGGGGTAATGAAAAACTGTTTTTT TRBV7-9 few TRBJ1-4 .